One sample yielded the 21 T cell receptor beta chains listed below, sequenced in a study of control samples from healthy donors and cancer patients. Sequencing was performed with immunoSEQ multiplex PCR; in TCRdb, only in-frame clones are kept and a portion is missing. This table has 400,000 to 500,000 clones, roughly 90% appearing once. Sequenced input: PBMCs. The receptor source for this set is a man aged 40-49 years with head and neck cancer.

CDR3 sequence reads: CASSVGGQGAYGYTF. In DNA, the CDR3 is TGTGCCAGCAGCGTAGGGGGACAGGGGGCGTATGGCTACACCTTC. The chain uses TRBV9 and TRBJ1-2; 12 bases map to TRBD1. CDR3 length: 15 residues. The junction had 2 bases not matched to a gene; V was cut back by 0 bases and J by 5 bases. The germline gives CDR1 SGDLS, CDR2 YYNGEE.

V is TRBV7-3 and J is TRBJ2-1, with 10 bases aligning to TRBD2. CDR3 length: 16 amino acids. Germline values: CDR1 SGHTA, CDR2 FQGTGA. The trim removed 4 bases at V and 9 bases at J, leaving 12 bases unmatched. The CDR3 reads CASSSSAGGPGIEQFF. As DNA, the CDR3 is TGTGCCAGCAGCTCATCAGCGGGAGGGCCTGGGATTGAGCAGTTCTTC. The full variable domain, its missing parts supplied by reference TRBV7-3 and TRBJ2-1, is GAGVSQTPSNKVTEKGKYVELRCDPISGHTALYWYRQSLGQGPEFLIYFQGTGAADDSGLPNDRFFAVRPEGSVSTLKIQRTERGDSAVYLCASSSSAGGPGIEQFFGPGTRLTVL.

The genes are TRBV5-6 and TRBJ2-7, with a weak D call TRBD1 (5 bases). This CDR3 comprises 17 residues. The germline V and J ends were trimmed by 3 bases and 3 bases, with 22 bases remaining between them. Germline V gene lookup returns CDR1 SGHDT and CDR2 YYEEEE. The CDR3 coding sequence is TGTGCCAGCAGCTCCCCCCTTAGGGGTTTCTCAAACTACGAGCAGTACTTC. This gives the protein CASSSPLRGFSNYEQYF.

In DNA form, the CDR3 reads TGTGCCAGCATAAGTCGACAGGGAGCTCCCGACTCGCGCGAGCAGTACTTC. It encodes CASISRQGAPDSREQYF. The rearrangement uses TRBV28 and TRBJ2-7; the match to TRBD1 covers 7 bases. Germline-derived CDR1 and CDR2 are MDHEN and SYDVKM. The CDR3 has 17 amino acids. The V and J ends lost 7 bases and 6 bases, in that order; junction bases with no gene match: 21.

The V and J genes are TRBV7-3 and TRBJ2-2, with 9 bases matching TRBD1. The CDR3 runs 15 residues. The V and J ends lost 5 bases and 5 bases, in that order; junction bases with no gene match: 6. In germline, CDR1 is SGHTA, CDR2 FQGTGA. CDR3 DNA sequence: TGTGCCAGCAGCCAGACAGGGGGAAGGACCGGGGAGCTGTTTTTT. The encoded protein is CASSQTGGRTGELFF.

The gene calls are TRBV19 and TRBJ1-1; TRBD1 might be the D (5 bases). Trimming removed 6 bases at V and 0 bases at J, with 14 bases between. CDR3 length: 15 residues. Germline CDR1 is LNHDA and CDR2 is SQIVND (reference sequence). The CDR3 sequence is CASSPVRVMNTEAFF. DNA for the CDR3: TGTGCCAGTAGCCCTGTCAGGGTCATGAACACTGAAGCTTTCTTT.

This sequence joins TRBV6-1 and TRBJ2-1; D perhaps matches TRBD1 (5 bases). The V gene's germline CDR1 is MNHNS and CDR2 SASEGT. V lost 3 bases to trimming and J lost 15 bases, with 18 bases between them. The CDR3 is 13 amino acids. The CDR3 DNA reads as TGTGCCAGCAGTGAGAGTACAGGTTGGGGCCGGTTCTTC. This codes for CASSESTGWGRFF.

Notes on this clone: This CDR3 is also generated by other DNA sequences in the sample. V gene TRBV7-9 combines with J gene TRBJ1-1; tentatively, D is TRBD1 (6 bases). There are 14 residues in the CDR3. V lost 1 base to trimming and J lost 3 bases, with 9 bases between them. CDR1 SEHNR and CDR2 FQNEAQ come from the germline V gene (reference sequence). The CDR3 protein is CASSLEGGYTEAFF. As DNA, the CDR3 is TGTGCCAGCAGCTTAGAAGGGGGATACACTGAAGCTTTCTTT.

The chain has TRBV30 and TRBJ1-3, with 7 bases identical to TRBD1. The V gene end was trimmed by 0 bases and the J gene end by 1 base; junction bases not matched to a gene: 3. Germline values: CDR1 GTSNPN, CDR2 SVGIG (reference sequence). This CDR3 contains 15 residues. The CDR3 reads CAWSVTRGSGNTIYF. CDR3 bases: TGTGCCTGGAGTGTTACCAGGGGGTCTGGAAACACCATATATTTT.

The chain links TRBV7-2 to TRBJ1-1; tentative D call: TRBD1 (6 bases). The CDR3 extends over 15 amino acids. The V gene's germline CDR1 is SGHTA and CDR2 FQGNSA. Trimming shortened V by 1 base and J by 2 bases, and 11 bases separated the two germline ends. CDR3 in amino acids: CASSLVTGLNTEAFF. In DNA, the CDR3 is TGTGCCAGCAGCTTAGTTACAGGGCTAAACACTGAAGCTTTCTTT.

V is TRBV7-9 and J is TRBJ1-2; D might be TRBD1 (5 bases). Germline V gene lookup returns CDR1 SEHNR and CDR2 FQNEAQ (reference sequence). The CDR3 is made up of 12 amino acids. V was clipped by 5 bases and J by 4 bases, with 8 bases between them. Here the CDR3 DNA reads TGTGCCAGCAGCGGGGGGAGCTATGGCTACACCTTC. This translates into CASSGGSYGYTF.

This sequence joins TRBV13 and TRBJ2-5; 10 nucleotides line up with TRBD2. This CDR3 region has 16 residues. Germline trimming cut 0 bases from V and 3 bases from J; bases unmatched to any gene: 4. CDR1 is PRHDT and CDR2 is FYEKMQ in the germline V gene (reference sequence). The CDR3, as DNA: TGTGCCAGCAGCTTAGGCGGCCTAGCGGGAGAAGAGACCCAGTACTTC. This codes for CASSLGGLAGEETQYF.

V and J are TRBV3-1 (or the pseudogene TRBV3-2) and TRBJ2-5, with 7 bases that match TRBD2. CDR1 LGHDT and CDR2 YNNKEL come from the germline V gene (reference sequence). V shed 6 bases and J 5 bases; nucleotides not matched to a gene: 9. The CDR3 consists of 14 residues. The CDR3 DNA follows: TGTGCCAGCAGACCCATGGGGGGGAGGGAGACCCAGTACTTC. Protein: CASRPMGGRETQYF.

The chain is built from TRBV30 and TRBJ2-1, with 10 bases matching TRBD2. CDR1 and CDR2 (germline): GTSNPN, SVGIG (reference sequence). J was trimmed by 3 bases and V by 0 bases; bases with no gene match: 8. This CDR3 has 17 amino acids. The CDR3 DNA reads TGTGCCTGGAGTGTACGGCGGACTAGCGGATTCTACAATGAGCAGTTCTTC. It codes for CAWSVRRTSGFYNEQFF.

This rearrangement joins TRBV14 to TRBJ2-1; 13 bases line up with TRBD2. The V gene end was trimmed by 6 bases and the J gene end by 9 bases; junction bases not matched to a gene: 26. CDR1 is SGHDN and CDR2 is FVKESK in the germline V gene. This CDR3 is 21 amino acids long. The CDR3 sequence: CASSGKGGTDRTSGRRVEQFF. The CDR3, as DNA: TGTGCCAGCAGTGGAAAGGGGGGCACAGACAGGACTAGCGGGAGACGAGTTGAGCAGTTCTTC.

This clone was picked up one time. V usage is TRBV28 and J usage is TRBJ2-7; tentatively, D is TRBD1 or TRBD2 (6 bases each). CDR1 and CDR2 from the germline V gene are MDHEN and SYDVKM. CDR3 length: 15 amino acids. V lost 6 bases to trimming and J lost 7 bases, with 22 bases between them. The CDR3 protein is CASSPPTRGSREQYF. DNA of the CDR3: TGTGCCAGCAGCCCACCGACTAGGGGGTCTCGGGAGCAGTACTTC.

The chain carries TRBV24-1 and TRBJ1-2; D is perhaps TRBD1 (5 bases). Germline V gene sequence: CDR1 KGHDR, CDR2 SFDVKD. With 5 bases removed from V and 5 bases from J, the gap between germline ends came to 14 bases. This CDR3 has 14 residues. CDR3: CATSAAGTGYGYTF. The CDR3 DNA reads TGTGCCACCAGTGCCGCCGGGACGGGGTATGGCTACACCTTC.

The chain couples TRBV18 to TRBJ1-2; D possibly corresponds to TRBD1 (5 bases). The CDR3 has 13 residues. Germline V gives CDR1 KGHSH, CDR2 LQKENI. The V and J ends lost 4 bases and 5 bases respectively, with 11 bases between them. This chain's CDR3 is CASSLGDLYGYTF. CDR3 sequence (DNA): TGTGCCAGCTCACTGGGGGACTTATATGGCTACACCTTC.

The rearrangement links TRBV9 to TRBJ2-1, with 7 bases lining up with TRBD1. The CDR3 runs to 14 residues. Germline V CDR1 and CDR2: SGDLS, YYNGEE. V lost 3 bases to trimming and J lost 2 bases; unmatched junction nucleotides: 2. CDR3 region: CASSAGQAYNEQFF. The CDR3 nucleotides are TGTGCCAGCAGCGCCGGACAGGCCTACAATGAGCAGTTCTTC.

The chain has TRBV7-2 and TRBJ1-6; D unresolved. This CDR3 spans 13 amino acids. Per germline, CDR1 SGHTA and CDR2 FQGNSA. V dropped 1 base and J dropped 7 bases, with 5 bases sitting between them. The CDR3 sequence: CASSLGENSPLHF. The CDR3 coding sequence is TGTGCCAGCAGCTTAGGGGAGAATTCACCCCTCCACTTT.

The chain couples TRBV5-5 to TRBJ2-1, with 11 bases lining up with TRBD1. The CDR3 runs to 15 residues. Germline V gene lookup returns CDR1 SGHKS and CDR2 YYEKEE (reference sequence). Trimming at V came to 0 bases and at J to 7 bases, leaving 3 bases not matched to a gene. The CDR3 DNA is TGTGCCAGCAGCTTGGTTGGACAGGGGGCAAATGAGCAGTTCTTC. The encoded protein is CASSLVGQGANEQFF.